This TCR beta chain was sequenced during a study of metastatic and nonmetastatic thyroid tumors (dated by TCRdb to 2020 to 2022). With respect to the entire study: For patients with malignant and with benign thyroid disease, the researchers compared repertoires between peripheral blood samples and tumor or nodule tissue samples. Paper-wide results and their limitations: In both blood and tumor samples, TCR beta diversity was reported to be significantly higher in malignant tumors than in benign nodules.

Here V drops 5 bases and J drops 5 bases, and the junction holds 5 bases not matched to any gene. The germline V gene (reference sequence) provides CDR1 GTSNPN and CDR2 SVGIG. From the cysteine up to the phenylalanine, the CDR3 has a length of 12 residues. Only CDR3 DNA is held: 36 bases, read in frame from base 1. Library prep was done by PCR. Sequencer: Illumina HiSeq 4000. High-throughput sequencing was used to profile the TCR beta-chain CDR3 region of every patient. As for the original processing: CDR3 differences across clinicopathological groups were used to build a classifier for discriminating distant-metastatic papillary thyroid cancer patients. The Shannon index was used to assess repertoire diversity, and the Morisita-Horn index was used to assess tumor-blood repertoire similarity. The raw public data were reprocessed by TCRdb itself: fastp quality trimming at Q25, MiXCR clonotype calling, in-frame beta chains only. These V and J calls rely on TCRdb rather than the paper's analysis. A total of 45,000 to 60,000 clones appear in this sample, 17% of them only once. The ten largest clonotypes hold under 3% of the sample.

In its sample, this clone was seen many times. This clone's antigen is unknown. The sample holds no much larger clone one base away, and base qualities are not on file. Before undergoing thyroid surgery, none of the patients had been given any kind of treatment. The study retrospectively analysed patient clinical samples collected from about 2012 to 2019 using T-cell receptor beta sequencing. This clonotype originated in a female donor with papillary thyroid cancer or a benign thyroid nodule (not recorded which). Some clones in this sample may be carry-over from other donors' samples. The chain was built from TRBV30 and TRBJ1-1, and 7 junctional nucleotides match TRBD1. Sequencing was performed on blood. The DNA sequence is TGTGCCTGGGACAGGGATAGGACTGAAGCTTTCTTT. Translated, it gives CAWDRDRTEAFF.